These 32 T cell receptor beta chains originate from one sample sequenced in a study of CD8+CD57+ T cells in acquired aplastic anemia. CDR3 and TCR beta VDJ profiling relied on genomic DNA as the template. TCRdb re-called the reads through MiXCR, storing one row per CDR3 protein. The profile shows approximately 70,000 distinct CDR3 sequences, over 45% of them singletons. Sample: sorted CD4+, CD8+, or CD8+CD57+ T cells (not recorded which) from PBMCs. Every receptor here comes from a human donor in good health, serving as a control.

The rearrangement links TRBV15 to TRBJ2-7; 9 bases map to TRBD1. After removal of 5 bases from V and 0 bases from J, the junction contained 8 bases not matched to a gene. This CDR3 contains 16 residues. CDR1 and CDR2 from the germline V gene are LNHNV and YYDKDF (reference sequence). The CDR3 sequence is CATSRADRGYSYEQYF. For the CDR3, the DNA is TGTGCCACCAGCCGAGCGGACAGGGGATACTCCTACGAGCAGTACTTC.

The chain employs TRBV10-3 and TRBJ2-5; TRBD1 matches at 9 bases. The V segment lost 8 bases and the J segment 1 base; nucleotides outside the gene matches: 5. CDR1 ENHRY and CDR2 SYGVKD come from the germline V gene. The CDR3 is made up of 14 amino acids. The CDR3 coding sequence is TGTGCCATCGTACACAGGGGGCCCCAAGAGACCCAGTACTTC. Residues: CAIVHRGPQETQYF.

The V gene is TRBV20-1, the J gene TRBJ2-5; D remains ambiguous. Germline V lookup: CDR1 DFQATT, CDR2 SNEGSKA (reference sequence). This CDR3 is 12 amino acids long. The chain's CDR3 is CSLVGIQETQYF. The CDR3 DNA sequence: TGCAGCCTGGTGGGGATCCAAGAGACCCAGTACTTC.

This clonotype was recorded many times. The V and J genes are TRBV30 and TRBJ1-6; 8 bases fit TRBD1. CDR1 and CDR2 from the germline V gene are GTSNPN and SVGIG (reference sequence). The CDR3 length is 15 residues. J gave up 7 bases and V 8 bases, and 13 bases lay outside the gene matches. CDR3 sequence: CASKPQGAGNSPLHF. The CDR3 nucleotides read TGTGCCAGCAAACCCCAGGGGGCGGGAAATTCACCCCTCCACTTT.

This clonotype was seen only once. The V and J genes are TRBV29-1 and TRBJ1-2; no clear D. CDR1 SQVTM and CDR2 ANQGSEA come from the germline V gene. Trimming left V 3 bases short and J 3 bases short, with 8 bases between. This CDR3 has 12 residues. The DNA for the CDR3 is TGCAGCGTTGATCACGGGTACTATGGCTACACCTTC. Translation gives CSVDHGYYGYTF.

Many counts were recorded for this clonotype. CDR3 bases: TGTGCCAGCAGCGTAAACTCTGGGGCCAACGTCCTGACTTTC. As protein: CASSVNSGANVLTF. J is TRBJ2-6 and V is TRBV3-1; D is undetermined. The germline V and J ends were trimmed by 5 bases and 0 bases, with 5 bases remaining between them. The CDR3 loop spans 14 amino acids. Germline V gives CDR1 LGHDT, CDR2 YNNKEL (reference sequence).

For this clonotype: This could be a read error, since a much larger clone is one nucleotide away. The rearrangement links TRBV6-1 to TRBJ1-1; the D gene is possibly TRBD1 (5 bases). V was shortened by 6 bases and J by 11 bases, with 19 bases between the two germline ends. The CDR3 spans 13 residues. From germline, CDR1 is MNHNS and CDR2 SASEGT. The CDR3 nucleotides read TGTGCCAGCAGGCCCGACGGGGGTGAGCGGGCTTTCTTT. Its protein product is CASRPDGGERAFF.

This clonotype has more than one count but fewer than ten. The V and J genes are TRBV6-1 and TRBJ2-7; 7 bases fit TRBD1. CDR3 length equals 14 residues. V lost 4 bases, J lost 4 bases, and 7 bases stayed unmatched. Germline-derived CDR1 and CDR2 are MNHNS and SASEGT. CDR3 in DNA: TGTGCCAGCAGTGGCCGGGACAGTCCTTACGAGCAGTACTTC. Protein sequence: CASSGRDSPYEQYF.

The rearrangement links TRBV2 to TRBJ2-2, with 9 nucleotides matching TRBD1. This CDR3 is built from 17 residues. CDR1 is SNHLY and CDR2 is FYNNEI in the germline V gene. Trimming cost V 4 bases and J 6 bases; bases outside gene matches: 12. CDR3 in DNA: TGTGCCAGCAGTGTGGGACAGGGAATCGTAATCCCCGGGGAGCTGTTTTTT. It specifies CASSVGQGIVIPGELFF.

The chain is built from TRBV19 and TRBJ2-7, with 10 bases matching TRBD2. The CDR3 spans 17 residues. Germline CDR1 is LNHDA and CDR2 is SQIVND (reference sequence). V gave up 9 bases and J gave up 5 bases; unmatched junction bases: 19. The CDR3 DNA reads as TGTGCCAGCAGCCAATTTTACTCCGCTAGCGGGGGAGACGAGCAGTACTTC. Its protein is CASSQFYSASGGDEQYF.

This clonotype was seen ten or more times. The chain is built from TRBV2 and TRBJ2-5; tentatively, D is TRBD1 (6 bases). The CDR3 runs to 15 residues. Trimming removed 6 bases from V and 1 base from J, with 15 bases in between. Germline CDR1 reads SNHLY; CDR2 reads FYNNEI. Written as DNA, the CDR3 is TGTGCCAGCAGCCGCGGACAGCTGACCCAAGAGACCCAGTACTTC. Amino acid sequence: CASSRGQLTQETQYF.

V and J are TRBV20-1 and TRBJ1-1; tentatively, D is TRBD1 (5 bases). Deletions cut 3 bases from V and 2 bases from J, with 7 bases between. Germline V gene sequence: CDR1 DFQATT, CDR2 SNEGSKA (reference sequence). CDR3 length: 12 amino acids. DNA for the CDR3: TGCAGTGCTAGTGGGACCAACACTGAAGCTTTCTTT. It yields the protein CSASGTNTEAFF.

This clonotype was detected ten times or more. The V call is TRBV9, the J call TRBJ2-3, with TRBD2 matching 8 bases. CDR3 length: 16 residues. The germline CDR1 and CDR2 sequences are SGDLS and YYNGEE. The ends lost 0 bases at V and 6 bases at J; junction bases unmatched: 9. CDR3 sequence reads: CASSVAVAGKVDTQYF. The CDR3 DNA reads as TGTGCCAGCAGCGTAGCGGTAGCGGGAAAGGTCGATACGCAGTATTTT.

The chain combines TRBV11-2 with TRBJ2-1, with D tentatively TRBD1 (6 bases). Germline V gene sequence: CDR1 SGHAT, CDR2 FQNNGV. This CDR3 has 16 amino acids. Between the trimmed V and J ends, which lost 4 bases and 5 bases, there was a span of 18 bases. CDR3 in DNA: TGTGCCAGCAGCTCTATGACAGGAAGCATAAACAATGAGCAGTTCTTC. Its translation: CASSSMTGSINNEQFF. Drawing the rest from reference TRBV11-2 and TRBJ2-1, the complete variable domain is EAGVAQSPRYKIIEKRQSVAFWCNPISGHATLYWYQQILGQGPKLLIQFQNNGVVDDSQLPKDRFSAERLKGVDSTLKIQPAKLEDSAVYLCASSSMTGSINNEQFFGPGTRLTVL.

Ten or more counts support this clonotype. The CDR3 region is CSARRGLEYF. CDR3 DNA: TGCAGTGCTAGGCGGGGGCTGGAGTATTTT. The rearrangement uses TRBV20-1 and TRBJ2-3; D is possibly TRBD2 (7 bases). V lost 3 bases and J lost 13, with 11 bases in between. This CDR3 is built from 10 residues. In germline, CDR1 is DFQATT, CDR2 SNEGSKA (reference sequence).

The chain has TRBV19 and TRBJ1-2; TRBD1 aligns across 10 bases. The V segment lost 6 bases and the J segment 7 bases; nucleotides outside the gene matches: 5. The CDR3 spans 13 residues. The germline gives CDR1 LNHDA, CDR2 SQIVND (reference sequence). The CDR3 coding sequence is TGTGCCAGTAGCTGGGGACAGGGGAGTGGCTACACCTTC. Its translation: CASSWGQGSGYTF.

As regards this clonotype: A much larger clone sits a single nucleotide away, making a read error possible. The chain employs TRBV30 and TRBJ1-1; possibly TRBD1 for D (6 bases). From germline, CDR1 is GTSNPN and CDR2 SVGIG (reference sequence). The CDR3 is 13 amino acids. The V gene lost 5 bases and the J gene lost 0 bases, with 10 bases spanning the gap. The CDR3 sequence: CAWGRTVNTEAFF. The CDR3 DNA follows: TGTGCCTGGGGTAGGACAGTGAACACTGAAGCTTTCTTT.

This sequence joins TRBV29-1 and TRBJ2-3, with TRBD2 matching over 11 bases. Germline V gives CDR1 SQVTM, CDR2 ANQGSEA. The length of the CDR3 is 13 residues. The CDR3 region is CSGTSGSADTQYF. The CDR3 DNA sequence: TGCAGTGGAACTAGCGGGAGCGCAGATACGCAGTATTTT.

The chain carries TRBV20-1 and TRBJ2-3; either TRBD1 or TRBD2 may supply D (5 bases each). The CDR3 is made up of 14 amino acids. The germline V and J ends were trimmed by 3 bases and 1 base, with 11 bases remaining between them. Germline values: CDR1 DFQATT, CDR2 SNEGSKA (reference sequence). CDR3 in amino acids: CSARGTVGTDTQYF. The CDR3 region has the DNA TGCAGTGCTAGGGGGACGGTGGGCACAGATACGCAGTATTTT.

This clonotype was seen at least ten times. This chain joins TRBV12-3 or TRBV12-4 and TRBJ2-7; TRBD2 matches 13 bases. Trimming cost V 6 bases and J 2 bases; bases outside gene matches: 1. The CDR3 totals 14 residues. In DNA form, the CDR3 reads TGTGCCAGCAGACTAGCGGGAGGGACCTACGAGCAGTACTTC. Residues: CASRLAGGTYEQYF.

The CDR3 reads CSARDRGSPLHF. DNA of the CDR3: TGCAGTGCCAGGGACAGGGGTTCACCCCTCCACTTT. The chain employs TRBV20-1 and TRBJ1-6, with 10 bases aligning to TRBD1. The CDR3 has 12 amino acids. The ends lost 6 bases at V and 9 bases at J; junction bases unmatched: 2. Germline-derived CDR1 and CDR2 are DFQATT and SNEGSKA (reference sequence).

Many counts were recorded for this clonotype. A single base separates this from a much larger clone, so it may be a read error. The conserved phenylalanine or tryptophan is not found at the CDR3 terminus, so this likely reflects a read error. V gene TRBV24-1 combines with J gene TRBJ2-5; 7 positions match TRBD2. The CDR3 runs to 16 residues. The germline V gene has CDR1 KGHDR and CDR2 SFDVKD. The J segment lost 4 bases and the V segment lost 3 bases, leaving 10 bases of the junction unmatched. In DNA form, the CDR3 reads TGTGCCACCAGTGATGGGGAGGGCGTGCGAGGAGAGACCCAGTACTCC. It codes for CATSDGEGVRGETQYS.

This chain connects TRBV11-3 to TRBJ1-2, with 7 positions matching TRBD1. The CDR3 runs 15 residues. Germline trimming cut 4 bases from V and 8 bases from J; bases unmatched to any gene: 13. Germline CDR1 and CDR2: SGHNT and YENEEA. CDR3 protein: CASSSGRQGVDGYTF. CDR3 bases: TGTGCCAGCAGCTCGGGGAGGCAGGGGGTGGACGGCTACACCTTC.

The V call is TRBV7-9, the J call TRBJ1-1; no definite D call. V lost 0 bases to trimming and J lost 4 bases, with 6 bases between them. Germline CDR1 is SEHNR and CDR2 is FQNEAQ (reference sequence). The CDR3 sequence is 13 residues long. The CDR3 loop is CASSLAGPTEAFF. CDR3 sequence (DNA): TGTGCCAGCAGCTTAGCGGGTCCCACTGAAGCTTTCTTT.

Many counts were recorded for this clonotype. The chain has TRBV9 and TRBJ2-7, with 13 positions matching TRBD2. Germline CDR1 and CDR2: SGDLS and YYNGEE. V was clipped by 0 bases and J by 6 bases; unmatched bases: 9. The CDR3 has 17 amino acids. The CDR3 spells CASSVGPGTSGKGEQYF. CDR3 in DNA: TGTGCCAGCAGCGTAGGACCAGGGACTAGCGGGAAAGGCGAGCAGTACTTC.

This clonotype was seen ten or more times. The chain carries TRBV7-9 and TRBJ1-4; no clear D. The germline V gene encodes CDR1 SEHNR and CDR2 FQNEAQ (reference sequence). The V and J ends lost 2 bases and 1 base respectively, with 11 bases between them. The CDR3 loop spans 16 amino acids. The CDR3 nucleotides read TGTGCCAGCAGCTTATATGGAGGTGGAACTAATGAAAAACTGTTTTTT. Translated: CASSLYGGGTNEKLFF.

V gene TRBV28 combines with J gene TRBJ1-1; 8 positions agree with TRBD1. CDR1 is MDHEN, CDR2 SYDVKM, per germline. The CDR3 has 14 amino acids. The J segment lost 5 bases and the V segment lost 6 bases, leaving 8 bases of the junction unmatched. CDR3 residues: CASRWTGRETEAFF. For the CDR3, the DNA is TGTGCCAGCAGATGGACAGGGCGGGAAACTGAAGCTTTCTTT.

This clonotype was detected ten times or more. The chain links TRBV12-3 or TRBV12-4 to TRBJ2-1, with 7 bases that match TRBD2. After removal of 7 bases from V and 2 bases from J, the junction contained 5 bases not matched to a gene. This CDR3 has 14 residues. CDR3 residues: CASTLGGAYNEQFF. CDR3 bases: TGTGCCAGCACCCTGGGGGGGGCCTACAATGAGCAGTTCTTC.

This clonotype ranks as medium-sized. This chain connects TRBV15 to TRBJ1-1, with 7 bases matching TRBD1. Germline CDR1 is LNHNV and CDR2 is YYDKDF (reference sequence). V trimming: 0 bases; J trimming: 5 bases; junction bases outside the gene matches: 3. The CDR3 consists of 14 residues. For the CDR3, the DNA is TGTGCCACCAGCAGAGACAGGGGGAGGACTGAAGCTTTCTTT. This encodes CATSRDRGRTEAFF.

The J gene is TRBJ1-1, the V gene TRBV29-1; D remains ambiguous. CDR1 and CDR2 (germline): SQVTM, ANQGSEA. This CDR3 comprises 15 residues. The V end was cut by 2 bases, the J end by 4 bases, with 17 bases between. CDR3 sequence: CSVEMGLKWGTEAFF. The CDR3 nucleotides are TGCAGCGTTGAAATGGGTCTTAAATGGGGCACTGAAGCTTTCTTT.

This clonotype has at least ten counts. The chain has TRBV30 and TRBJ1-6, with 7 bases matching TRBD1. The CDR3 covers 16 residues. Germline V CDR1 and CDR2: GTSNPN, SVGIG (reference sequence). V gave up 2 bases and J gave up 7 bases; unmatched junction bases: 11. The CDR3 loop reads CAWSTHNRGGNSPLHF. CDR3 coding DNA: TGTGCCTGGAGTACCCACAACAGGGGAGGAAATTCACCCCTCCACTTT.

This clonotype was counted a single time. The rearrangement links TRBV5-1 to TRBJ1-1, with D possibly TRBD1 on 6 matching bases. Germline V CDR1 and CDR2: SGHRS, YFSETQ. The CDR3 spans 15 residues. Deletions cut 0 bases from V and 1 base from J, with 10 bases between. CDR3 bases: TGCGCCAGCAGCTTGGGGGGGGCGCGGAACACTGAAGCTTTCTTT. It codes for CASSLGGARNTEAFF.